This T cell receptor beta chain was observed in a study of glioma-infiltrating T cells. Amplification of TCR alpha and beta CDR3 regions from RNA used iRepertoire nested multiplex PCR. A single record per CDR3 protein comes from TCRdb applying MiXCR to the multiplex PCR reads. The sample consists of 170,000 or so distinct CDR3 sequences, more than 35% of them appearing once. Germline lookup yields CDR1 SGHNT and CDR2 YYREEE (reference sequence). The CDR3 spans 14 residues. The V end was cut by 4 bases, the J end by 4 bases, with 14 bases between. This receptor was identified in a human donor with low-grade glioma or glioblastoma, undergoing nonglioma brain surgery, or in good health (not recorded which). The rearrangement links TRBV5-4 to TRBJ2-5; D is unresolved. The sequencing input was glioma tissue, nonneoplastic brain tissue, or PBMCs (not recorded which). This CDR3 reads CASSRSVALETQYF. CDR3 nucleotide sequence: TGTGCCAGCAGCCGTAGTGTGGCCTTAGAGACCCAGTACTTC.